This is a list of T cell receptor beta chains from one sample in a study of T cell responses to AZD1222 COVID-19 vaccine. Data came from immunoSEQ multiplex PCR; TCRdb stores just in-frame clones and leaves some out. This sample yields roughly 150,000 clones, of which about nine tenths are seen a single time; approximately 5.9% belongs to the top ten. The material sequenced was peripheral blood, taken 28 days after the second AZD1222 dose. The source of these receptors is an adult who received the AZD1222 COVID-19 vaccine. Each CDR3 is given with its conserved first and last residue. D genes are given only for firm matches. Clone size is given for some rows only: seen once, a few or many times, or a class if the clone is expanded.

v_call	d_call	clone_size	j_call	cdr3_aa	cdr3_nt
TRBV19	.	.	TRBJ2-7	CASSMTGTYEQYF	TGTGCCAGTAGTATGACAGGAACCTACGAGCAGTACTTC
TRBV12-3/TRBV12-4	.	.	TRBJ2-7	CASSLRRGEQYF	TGTGCCAGCAGTCTAAGAAGGGGGGAGCAGTACTTC
TRBV7-3	TRBD2	.	TRBJ2-2	CASSSSGGEAGELFF	TGTGCCAGCAGCTCATCCGGGGGGGAGGCCGGGGAGCTGTTTTTT
TRBV30	.	.	TRBJ1-3	CAWANGARNTIYF	TGTGCCTGGGCTAACGGGGCCAGAAACACCATATATTTT
TRBV9	TRBD2	once	TRBJ2-2	CASSVRTSGGRHTGELFF	TGTGCCAGCAGCGTAAGGACTAGCGGGGGGCGACACACCGGGGAGCTGTTTTTT
TRBV6-5	.	.	TRBJ2-5	CASTKGGAPRETQYF	TGTGCCAGCACGAAGGGCGGGGCCCCGCGGGAGACCCAGTACTTC
TRBV3-1/TRBV3-2	TRBD2	.	TRBJ2-3	CASSQYSSGMTDTQYF	TGTGCCAGCAGCCAGTACTCTAGCGGGATGACAGATACGCAGTATTTT
TRBV19	.	.	TRBJ2-2	CASSIGRNTGELFF	TGTGCCAGTAGTATCGGCAGGAACACCGGGGAGCTGTTTTTT
TRBV28	.	.	TRBJ1-5	CASSALGGPDQPQHF	TGTGCCAGCAGTGCTCTCGGAGGGCCGGACCAGCCCCAGCATTTT
TRBV6-5	TRBD2	.	TRBJ2-1	CASSFGEGNEQFF	TGTGCCAGCAGTTTTGGGGAGGGTAATGAGCAGTTCTTC
TRBV12-5	.	.	TRBJ2-1	CASGYGGLYNEQFF	TGTGCTAGTGGTTACGGGGGCCTCTACAATGAGCAGTTCTTC
TRBV15	.	.	TRBJ2-6	CATSRDWVSGANVLTF	TGTGCCACCAGCAGAGATTGGGTATCTGGGGCCAACGTCCTGACTTTC
TRBV28	TRBD2	.	TRBJ2-2	CASSLPTSGVIGELFF	TGTGCCAGCAGTCTCCCGACTAGCGGGGTAATCGGGGAGCTGTTTTTT
TRBV19	.	.	TRBJ1-3	CASSIGTNTIYF	TGTGCCAGTAGTATTGGGACCAACACCATATATTTT
TRBV7-6	TRBD1	.	TRBJ2-6	CASSQRTGGSGANVLTF	TGTGCCAGCAGCCAACGGACAGGGGGCTCTGGGGCCAACGTCCTGACTTTC
TRBV6-5	TRBD1	once	TRBJ2-7	CASRRDRGHYEQYF	TGTGCCAGCAGAAGGGACAGAGGACACTACGAGCAGTACTTC
TRBV27	TRBD1	.	TRBJ1-3	CASSFSQGAGNTIYF	TGTGCCAGCAGTTTCTCCCAGGGGGCTGGAAACACCATATATTTT
TRBV7-6	.	.	TRBJ2-7	CASSQWSDREQYF	TGTGCCAGCAGCCAATGGTCGGATCGCGAGCAGTACTTC
TRBV7-2	TRBD2	.	TRBJ2-7	CASSFNQGLAGTSSYEQYF	TGTGCCAGCAGCTTTAATCAGGGACTAGCGGGTACTAGCTCCTACGAGCAGTACTTC
TRBV4-1	TRBD1	.	TRBJ1-6	CASSQDVRAGGPYNSPLHF	TGCGCCAGCAGCCAAGATGTGCGGGCAGGGGGCCCCTATAATTCACCCCTCCACTTT
TRBV6-1	.	.	TRBJ1-3	CASSEGSTSGNTIYF	TGTGCCAGCAGTGAGGGATCAACATCTGGAAACACCATATATTTT
TRBV18	TRBD2	.	TRBJ2-3	CASSPRPTSAVSTDTQYF	TGTGCCAGCTCCCCTCGACCTACTAGCGCCGTAAGCACAGATACGCAGTATTTT
TRBV29-1	.	.	TRBJ1-2	CSVEDLGGGYTF	TGCAGCGTTGAAGATCTGGGGGGTGGCTACACCTTC
TRBV7-8	.	.	TRBJ2-3	CASSLVSNTDTQYF	TGTGCCAGCAGCTTAGTGTCCAACACAGATACGCAGTATTTT
TRBV28	.	.	TRBJ1-1	CASSLRVLMNTEAFF	TGTGCCAGCAGTTTACGGGTCCTCATGAACACTGAAGCTTTCTTT
TRBV6-5	.	.	TRBJ2-3	CASSRFEGTDTQYF	TGTGCCAGCAGTAGGTTTGAGGGCACAGATACGCAGTATTTT
TRBV5-1	TRBD2	.	TRBJ2-7	CASSSLAGRSSYEQYF	TGCGCCAGCAGCTCCCTAGCGGGAAGGAGCTCCTACGAGCAGTACTTC
TRBV4-1	.	.	TRBJ2-4	CASSQPRGGAKNIQYF	TGCGCCAGCAGCCAACCTAGAGGAGGAGCCAAAAACATTCAGTACTTC
TRBV6-5	TRBD1	.	TRBJ1-5	CASSYTGDWQPQHF	TGTGCCAGCAGTTATACAGGGGACTGGCAGCCCCAGCATTTT
TRBV30	.	.	TRBJ1-2	CAWGLLGLGGYTF	TGTGCCTGGGGCCTGTTAGGGCTGGGTGGCTACACCTTC
TRBV7-8	.	.	TRBJ1-1	CASSFLTTEAFF	TGTGCCAGCAGCTTCCTTACCACTGAAGCTTTCTTT
TRBV7-8	.	.	TRBJ1-2	CASSPKAYYGYTF	TGTGCCAGCAGCCCCAAGGCCTACTATGGCTACACCTTC
TRBV19	.	.	TRBJ2-3	CASSIEYSPGTDTQYF	TGTGCCAGTAGTATAGAGTACAGCCCTGGGACAGATACGCAGTATTTT
TRBV24-1	.	.	TRBJ1-1	CATRGAGMNTEAFF	TGTGCCACCAGGGGCGCAGGAATGAACACTGAAGCTTTCTTT
TRBV28	TRBD1	.	TRBJ1-2	CASSSMTGGAPHTF	TGTGCCAGCAGTTCTATGACAGGGGGCGCCCCCCACACCTTC
TRBV5-4	.	.	TRBJ1-2	CASSSKAGDLYGYTF	TGTGCCAGCAGCTCCAAGGCCGGCGATCTCTATGGCTACACCTTC
TRBV7-9	.	.	TRBJ1-2	CASSLDYVYGYTF	TGTGCCAGCAGCTTAGACTACGTTTATGGCTACACCTTC
TRBV11-2	.	.	TRBJ2-3	CASSFPHYGADSTDTQYF	TGTGCCAGCAGCTTTCCCCACTATGGAGCGGATAGTACAGATACGCAGTATTTT
TRBV18	TRBD1	.	TRBJ1-5	CASSPPLTGANSNQPQHF	TGTGCCAGCTCACCACCCCTGACAGGGGCTAATAGCAATCAGCCCCAGCATTTT
TRBV19	.	.	TRBJ2-7	CASSIGQETLYEQYF	TGTGCCAGTAGTATAGGGCAGGAAACCCTCTACGAGCAGTACTTC
TRBV30	.	.	TRBJ1-2	CAWSTANYGYTF	TGTGCCTGGAGTACGGCCAACTATGGCTACACCTTC
TRBV7-3	TRBD2	.	TRBJ2-1	CASSLRGTSSEQFF	TGTGCCAGCAGCCTTCGGGGGACTAGCAGTGAGCAGTTCTTC
TRBV4-2	.	.	TRBJ2-3	CASSQGDTDTQYF	TGTGCCAGCAGCCAAGGTGACACAGATACGCAGTATTTT
TRBV5-1	.	.	TRBJ2-3	CASSPGTDTQYF	TGCGCCAGCAGCCCTGGGACAGATACGCAGTATTTT
TRBV7-2	.	few	TRBJ1-5	CASSPGPRRGSNQPQHF	TGTGCCAGCAGCCCCGGGCCCCGAAGAGGTAGCAATCAGCCCCAGCATTTT
TRBV19	.	.	TRBJ2-3	CASSRGVSTDTQYF	TGTGCCAGTAGCCGTGGGGTTTCCACAGATACGCAGTATTTT
TRBV29-1	.	.	TRBJ2-1	CSALLDSAQQFF	TGCAGCGCCCTACTAGATTCCGCACAGCAGTTCTTC
TRBV5-1	TRBD1	.	TRBJ1-2	CASSQAGGLANYGYTF	TGCGCCAGCAGCCAAGCAGGGGGCTTGGCTAACTATGGCTACACCTTC
TRBV6-5	.	once	TRBJ1-5	CASVAVNSNQPQHF	TGTGCCAGCGTAGCGGTAAATAGCAATCAGCCCCAGCATTTT
TRBV7-7	.	.	TRBJ2-2	CASSNGAGNTGELFF	TGTGCTAGCAGCAACGGGGCTGGGAACACCGGGGAGCTGTTTTTT
TRBV14	TRBD1	.	TRBJ2-2	CASSEGQTNTGELFF	TGTGCCAGCAGCGAGGGACAGACAAACACCGGGGAGCTGTTTTTT
TRBV27	.	.	TRBJ1-2	CASSRPGEGFYGYTF	TGTGCCAGCAGCCGTCCAGGGGAGGGCTTCTATGGCTACACCTTC
TRBV10-3	.	.	TRBJ2-5	CAISQGGGPEETQYF	TGTGCCATCAGTCAGGGAGGGGGACCAGAAGAGACCCAGTACTTC
TRBV7-2	.	.	TRBJ1-1	CASSLTPPGNTEAFF	TGTGCCAGCAGCTTGACCCCCCCAGGGAACACTGAAGCTTTCTTT
TRBV6-2/TRBV6-3	.	.	TRBJ1-2	CASSSKGPGYTF	TGTGCCAGCAGTTCAAAAGGGCCTGGCTACACCTTC
TRBV13	.	.	TRBJ2-2	CASSLNRVVGTGELFF	TGTGCCAGCAGCTTAAACAGGGTGGTGGGCACCGGGGAGCTGTTTTTT
TRBV18	TRBD2	.	TRBJ2-3	CASGASGSRDTQYF	TGTGCCAGCGGGGCTAGCGGGAGTAGGGATACGCAGTATTTT
TRBV23-1	.	.	TRBJ1-5	CASSQSRSSGAGGCNQPQHF	TGCGCCAGCAGTCAATCGAGAAGTTCGGGAGCGGGGGGTTGTAATCAGCCCCAGCATTTT
TRBV30	.	once	TRBJ2-7	CAWGDSYEQYF	TGTGCCTGGGGGGACTCCTACGAGCAGTACTTC
TRBV14	.	.	TRBJ1-1	CASSQQGRPTEAFF	TGTGCCAGCAGCCAGCAGGGGAGGCCCACTGAAGCTTTCTTT